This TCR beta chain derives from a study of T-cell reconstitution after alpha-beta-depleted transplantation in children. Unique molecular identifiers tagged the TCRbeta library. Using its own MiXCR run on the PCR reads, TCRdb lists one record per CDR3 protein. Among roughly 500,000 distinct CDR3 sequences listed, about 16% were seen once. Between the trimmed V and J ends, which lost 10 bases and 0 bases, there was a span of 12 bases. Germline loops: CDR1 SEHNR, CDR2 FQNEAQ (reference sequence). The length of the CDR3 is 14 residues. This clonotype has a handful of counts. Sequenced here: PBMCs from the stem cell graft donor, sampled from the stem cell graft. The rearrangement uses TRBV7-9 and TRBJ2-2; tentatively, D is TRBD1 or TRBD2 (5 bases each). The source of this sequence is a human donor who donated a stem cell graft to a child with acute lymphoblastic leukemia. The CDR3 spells CATRDGSNTGELFF. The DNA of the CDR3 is TGTGCCACCAGGGACGGATCGAACACCGGGGAGCTGTTTTTT.